What follows are 9 T cell receptor beta chains derived from one specimen sequenced in a study of glioma-infiltrating T cells after dendritic cell vaccination. The repertoire was sequenced with immunoSEQ multiplex PCR; TCRdb's copy has only in-frame clones and lacks some. Counted here are approximately 100,000 clones, about four fifths occurring once; the ten biggest clones make up approximately 12%. The specimen was blood, collected before dendritic cell vaccination. These receptors came from a human donor with glioblastoma.

The chain has TRBV5-1 and TRBJ2-1; 8 bases are a match to TRBD2. This CDR3 has 17 amino acids. Germline V CDR1 and CDR2: SGHRS, YFSETQ. The trim removed 3 bases at V and 3 bases at J, leaving 11 bases unmatched. The CDR3 region is CASSWPYEGLGYNEQFF. The CDR3 coding sequence is TGCGCCAGCAGCTGGCCCTATGAGGGACTAGGCTACAATGAGCAGTTCTTC.

J is TRBJ2-3 and V is TRBV5-1, with a weak D call TRBD2 (5 bases). The germline CDR1 and CDR2 sequences are SGHRS and YFSETQ. With 0 bases removed from V and 2 bases from J, the gap between germline ends came to 10 bases. This CDR3 spans 15 amino acids. In nucleotides, the CDR3 is TGCGCCAGCAGCTTGGGACTACAGTCCACAGATACGCAGTATTTT. Its protein product is CASSLGLQSTDTQYF.

The rearrangement uses TRBV5-4 and TRBJ1-2; D may be TRBD1 (6 bases). The V end lost 4 bases, the J end lost 2 bases, and 24 bases lay between the germline ends. Germline loops: CDR1 SGHNT, CDR2 YYREEE (reference sequence). The CDR3 has 18 amino acids. The CDR3 sequence is CASSRADSSHLTNYGYTF. In DNA form, the CDR3 reads TGTGCCAGCAGCCGCGCGGACAGTTCTCACTTAACCAACTATGGCTACACCTTC.

The J gene is TRBJ2-1, the V gene TRBV5-6, with 12 bases aligning to TRBD2. In germline, CDR1 is SGHDT, CDR2 YYEEEE. The CDR3 is made up of 16 amino acids. Unmatched junction bases numbered 6, after V lost 4 bases and J lost 4 bases. The CDR3 DNA sequence: TGTGCCAGCAGCACACCACTAGCGGGGGGTTACAATGAGCAGTTCTTC. Its translation: CASSTPLAGGYNEQFF.

The chain recombines TRBV6-1 with TRBJ2-7; unclear D gene. This CDR3 spans 11 amino acids. Looked up from germline, CDR1 is MNHNS and CDR2 is SASEGT. Trimming took 6 bases from V and 3 from J, leaving 6 bases between them. CDR3 sequence reads: CASRANYEQYF. CDR3 sequence (DNA): TGTGCCAGCAGGGCAAACTACGAGCAGTACTTC.

This clone has a single count. J is TRBJ2-5 and V is TRBV19; maybe TRBD2 (6 bases). Germline CDR1 LNHDA, CDR2 SQIVND (reference sequence). The V end lost 10 bases, the J end lost 7 bases, and 13 bases lay between the germline ends. The CDR3 runs 11 residues. CDR3 residues: CATNDGGTQYF. The CDR3 bases are TGTGCCACTAACGACGGGGGGACCCAGTACTTC.

The chain combines TRBV27 with TRBJ2-7, with D hard to call. In germline, CDR1 is MNHEY, CDR2 SMNVEV (reference sequence). The CDR3 totals 13 residues. Trimming shortened V by 2 bases and J by 3 bases, and 8 bases separated the two germline ends. For the CDR3, the DNA is TGTGCCAGCAGTTTACGTCTCTTCTACGAGCAGTACTTC. It encodes CASSLRLFYEQYF.

The chain has TRBV7-9 and TRBJ1-1, with 7 bases lining up with TRBD1. Germline trimming cut 5 bases from V and 3 bases from J; bases unmatched to any gene: 3. The CDR3 length is 13 residues. Germline V CDR1 and CDR2: SEHNR, FQNEAQ (reference sequence). The CDR3 loop reads CASSARGDTEAFF. CDR3 DNA sequence: TGTGCCAGCAGCGCCAGGGGGGACACTGAAGCTTTCTTT.

The chain combines TRBV6-5 with TRBJ1-3; D not certain. Germline-derived CDR1 and CDR2 are MNHEY and SVGAGI. The ends were cut back, 4 bases at V and 0 bases at J, with 7 bases in the middle. The CDR3 has 14 amino acids. The CDR3 DNA reads TGTGCCAGCAGTTTGGGCATCTCTGGAAACACCATATATTTT. Its translation is CASSLGISGNTIYF.